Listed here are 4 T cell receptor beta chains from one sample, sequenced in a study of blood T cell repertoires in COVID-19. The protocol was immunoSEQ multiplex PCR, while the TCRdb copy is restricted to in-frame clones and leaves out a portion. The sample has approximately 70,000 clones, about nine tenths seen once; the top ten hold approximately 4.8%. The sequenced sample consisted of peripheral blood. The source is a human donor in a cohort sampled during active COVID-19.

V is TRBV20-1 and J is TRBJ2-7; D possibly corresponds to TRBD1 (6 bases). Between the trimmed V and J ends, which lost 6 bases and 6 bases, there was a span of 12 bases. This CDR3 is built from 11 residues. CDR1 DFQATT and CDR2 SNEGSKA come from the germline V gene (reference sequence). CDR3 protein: CSATDRTEQYF. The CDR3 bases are TGCAGTGCAACCGACAGGACCGAGCAGTACTTC.

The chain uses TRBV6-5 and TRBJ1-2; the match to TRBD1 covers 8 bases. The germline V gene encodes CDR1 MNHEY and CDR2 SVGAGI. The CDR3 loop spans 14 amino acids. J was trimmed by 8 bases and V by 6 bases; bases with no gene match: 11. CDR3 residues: CASRRRAQGEGYTF. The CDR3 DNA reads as TGTGCCAGCAGGCGCCGGGCACAGGGGGAGGGCTACACCTTC.

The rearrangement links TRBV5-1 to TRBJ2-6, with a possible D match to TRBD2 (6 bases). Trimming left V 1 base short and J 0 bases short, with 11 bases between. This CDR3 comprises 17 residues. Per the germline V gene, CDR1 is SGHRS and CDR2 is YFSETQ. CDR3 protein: CASSLWGEASGANVLTF. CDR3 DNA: TGCGCCAGCAGCTTGTGGGGGGAAGCCTCTGGGGCCAACGTCCTGACTTTC.

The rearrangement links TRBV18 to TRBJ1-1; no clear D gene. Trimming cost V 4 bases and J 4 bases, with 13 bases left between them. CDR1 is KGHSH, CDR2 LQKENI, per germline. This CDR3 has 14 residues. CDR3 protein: CASSQGDRGTEAFF. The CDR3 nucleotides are TGTGCCAGCTCACAGGGCGATCGGGGCACTGAAGCTTTCTTT.